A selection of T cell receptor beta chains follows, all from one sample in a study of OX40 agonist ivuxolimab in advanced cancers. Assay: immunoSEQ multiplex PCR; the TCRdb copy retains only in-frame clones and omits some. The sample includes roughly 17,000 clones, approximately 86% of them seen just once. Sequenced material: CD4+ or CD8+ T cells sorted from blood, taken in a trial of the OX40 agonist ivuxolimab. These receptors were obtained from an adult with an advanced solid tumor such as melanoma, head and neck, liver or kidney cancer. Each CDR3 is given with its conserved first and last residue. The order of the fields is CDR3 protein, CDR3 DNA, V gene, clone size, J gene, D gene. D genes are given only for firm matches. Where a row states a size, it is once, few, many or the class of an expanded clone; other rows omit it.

CDR3: CASSIEGGRQETQYF
DNA: TGTGCCAGTAGTATTGAGGGGGGCAGGCAAGAGACCCAGTACTTC
V: TRBV19
size: .
J: TRBJ2-5
D: .

CDR3: CSAPDPPEQFF
DNA: TGCAGTGCTCCTGACCCGCCGGAGCAGTTCTTC
V: TRBV20-1
size: .
J: TRBJ2-1
D: .

CDR3: CASSLTREAYEQYF
DNA: TGCGCCAGCAGCTTGACCCGGGAGGCCTACGAGCAGTACTTC
V: TRBV5-1
size: .
J: TRBJ2-7
D: TRBD2

CDR3: CATGLAGAWELFF
DNA: TGTGCCACCGGACTAGCGGGAGCCTGGGAGCTGTTTTTT
V: TRBV7-9
size: .
J: TRBJ2-2
D: TRBD2

CDR3: CASSRFTADSNQPQHF
DNA: TGTGCCAGCAGCCGATTCACAGCTGATAGCAATCAGCCCCAGCATTTT
V: TRBV2
size: .
J: TRBJ1-5
D: .

CDR3: CASTDAGANIQYF
DNA: TGTGCCAGCACTGACGCAGGGGCGAACATTCAGTACTTC
V: TRBV6-6
size: .
J: TRBJ2-4
D: .

CDR3: CASSPFYSSLRANVLTF
DNA: TGTGCCAGCAGCCCTTTCTACAGCAGCCTCCGGGCCAACGTCCTGACTTTC
V: TRBV7-6
size: .
J: TRBJ2-6
D: .

CDR3: CASSLTGYNEQFF
DNA: TGTGCCAGCAGCTTGACGGGGTACAATGAGCAGTTCTTC
V: TRBV7-2
size: .
J: TRBJ2-1
D: .

CDR3: CASSKVTGEGSTIYF
DNA: TGTGCCAGCAGCAAAGTCACGGGAGAAGGATCCACCATATATTTT
V: TRBV21-1
size: .
J: TRBJ1-3
D: .

CDR3: CASHGTSDYNEQFF
DNA: TGTGCCAGCCACGGGACTAGCGATTACAATGAGCAGTTCTTC
V: TRBV27
size: .
J: TRBJ2-1
D: TRBD2

CDR3: CASSEEGAAKNIQYF
DNA: TGTGCCAGCAGTGAAGAGGGGGCAGCTAAAAACATTCAGTACTTC
V: TRBV2
size: .
J: TRBJ2-4
D: TRBD1

CDR3: CASSPGRESNIQYF
DNA: TGTGCCAGCTCACCAGGCAGAGAGTCAAACATTCAGTACTTC
V: TRBV18
size: .
J: TRBJ2-4
D: .

CDR3: CAINEGYQETQYF
DNA: TGTGCCATCAATGAAGGATACCAAGAGACCCAGTACTTC
V: TRBV10-3
size: .
J: TRBJ2-5
D: .

CDR3: CANRKGQGSYNEQFF
DNA: TGTGCCAACCGGAAGGGACAGGGTTCCTACAATGAGCAGTTCTTC
V: TRBV21-1
size: few
J: TRBJ2-1
D: .

CDR3: CASSLGGASAPGQGGIGYTF
DNA: TGTGCCAGCAGTTTGGGGGGCGCCTCTGCCCCGGGACAGGGGGGTATTGGCTACACCTTC
V: TRBV28
size: .
J: TRBJ1-2
D: TRBD1

CDR3: CASSRTGTYNEQFF
DNA: TGTGCCAGCAGCCGGACAGGGACCTACAATGAGCAGTTCTTC
V: TRBV11-2
size: .
J: TRBJ2-1
D: TRBD1

CDR3: CASSLFGQVAFF
DNA: TGTGCCAGCAGTTTATTCGGACAGGTCGCTTTCTTT
V: TRBV28
size: .
J: TRBJ1-1
D: TRBD1

CDR3: CASSQGGRAGVSGELFF
DNA: TGTGCCAGCAGCCAAGGAGGGCGGGCGGGAGTTTCCGGGGAGCTGTTTTTT
V: TRBV4-2
size: .
J: TRBJ2-2
D: TRBD2

CDR3: CASSGLPSGITDTQYF
DNA: TGTGCCAGCAGCGGCCTCCCTAGCGGGATCACAGATACGCAGTATTTT
V: TRBV9
size: .
J: TRBJ2-3
D: TRBD2

CDR3: CASSIDPWAGGEQYF
DNA: TGTGCCAGTAGTATAGATCCTTGGGCTGGGGGCGAGCAGTACTTC
V: TRBV19
size: .
J: TRBJ2-7
D: .

CDR3: CASSRRQGYEQYF
DNA: TGTGCCAGCAGCCGGCGACAGGGGTACGAGCAGTACTTC
V: TRBV7-3
size: .
J: TRBJ2-7
D: TRBD1

CDR3: CATSRGDSNQPQHF
DNA: TGTGCCACCAGCAGAGGTGATAGCAATCAGCCCCAGCATTTT
V: TRBV15
size: .
J: TRBJ1-5
D: .

CDR3: CATSIPTSTDTQYF
DNA: TGTGCCACCAGTATCCCGACTAGCACAGATACGCAGTATTTT
V: TRBV15
size: .
J: TRBJ2-3
D: .

CDR3: CASSQGQGLHEQYF
DNA: TGTGCCAGCAGCCAGGGACAGGGGCTCCACGAGCAGTACTTC
V: TRBV4-2
size: .
J: TRBJ2-7
D: TRBD1

CDR3: CASNLAGASYNEQFF
DNA: TGTGCCAGCAACTTAGCGGGAGCCTCCTACAATGAGCAGTTCTTC
V: TRBV27
size: .
J: TRBJ2-1
D: TRBD2

CDR3: CASSPSLGLNTEAFF
DNA: TGTGCCAGCAGCCCCAGCCTAGGCCTGAACACTGAAGCTTTCTTT
V: TRBV7-9
size: .
J: TRBJ1-1
D: .

CDR3: CASSNQETDSNQPQHF
DNA: TGTGCCAGCAGCAATCAGGAGACGGATAGCAATCAGCCCCAGCATTTT
V: TRBV21-1
size: .
J: TRBJ1-5
D: .

CDR3: CASSGGTGGALDTQYF
DNA: TGTGCCAGCAGTGGCGGGACAGGGGGCGCTTTAGATACGCAGTATTTT
V: TRBV6-6
size: few
J: TRBJ2-3
D: TRBD1

CDR3: CAWSVQGGRMNTEAFF
DNA: TGTGCCTGGAGTGTACAAGGGGGCAGAATGAACACTGAAGCTTTCTTT
V: TRBV30
size: .
J: TRBJ1-1
D: TRBD1

CDR3: CASSLGARPQNIQYF
DNA: TGTGCCAGCAGTTTGGGAGCCCGGCCCCAAAACATTCAGTACTTC
V: TRBV28
size: .
J: TRBJ2-4
D: .

CDR3: CASSLGLGAGVLETQYF
DNA: TGTGCCAGCAGCTTAGGTCTTGGTGCTGGGGTGTTAGAGACCCAGTACTTC
V: TRBV7-2
size: .
J: TRBJ2-5
D: .

CDR3: CASKGDPYEQYF
DNA: TGTGCCAGCAAAGGGGACCCCTACGAGCAGTACTTC
V: TRBV28
size: .
J: TRBJ2-7
D: .

CDR3: CASSIREKDNEQFF
DNA: TGTGCCAGTAGTATCCGGGAGAAAGACAATGAGCAGTTCTTC
V: TRBV19
size: .
J: TRBJ2-1
D: .

CDR3: CASSVMTVTYEQYF
DNA: TGTGCCAGCAGTGTAATGACAGTAACCTACGAGCAGTACTTC
V: TRBV2
size: .
J: TRBJ2-7
D: .

CDR3: CASSPPMTVHTIYF
DNA: TGTGCCAGCTCACCACCGATGACAGTCCACACCATATATTTT
V: TRBV18
size: .
J: TRBJ1-3
D: .

CDR3: CASSFGLAGQFF
DNA: TGTGCCAGCAGTTTCGGACTAGCGGGACAGTTCTTC
V: TRBV28
size: .
J: TRBJ2-1
D: TRBD2

CDR3: CAWSVGGPEQYF
DNA: TGTGCCTGGAGTGTAGGGGGTCCCGAGCAGTACTTC
V: TRBV30
size: .
J: TRBJ2-7
D: .

CDR3: CASSLSSNNEQFF
DNA: TGCGCCAGCAGCTTGTCCTCTAACAATGAGCAGTTCTTC
V: TRBV5-1
size: .
J: TRBJ2-1
D: .

CDR3: CSVAGLATYEQYF
DNA: TGCAGCGTTGCGGGACTAGCGACCTACGAGCAGTACTTC
V: TRBV29-1
size: .
J: TRBJ2-7
D: TRBD2

CDR3: CASSLDRAHQPQHF
DNA: TGTGCCAGCAGCTTAGACAGGGCCCATCAGCCCCAGCATTTT
V: TRBV7-9
size: .
J: TRBJ1-5
D: .

CDR3: CASASPPGQITGELFF
DNA: TGTGCCAGCGCGTCACCACCGGGACAGATTACCGGGGAGCTGTTTTTT
V: TRBV7-9
size: .
J: TRBJ2-2
D: TRBD1

CDR3: CASSQNRPGQGALETQYF
DNA: TGTGCCAGCAGCCAAAATCGCCCGGGACAGGGGGCGTTAGAGACCCAGTACTTC
V: TRBV11-2
size: .
J: TRBJ2-5
D: TRBD1

CDR3: CASSSEGAGFPEAFF
DNA: TGTGCCAGCAGCTCCGAGGGGGCCGGGTTCCCTGAAGCTTTCTTT
V: TRBV7-3
size: .
J: TRBJ1-1
D: TRBD1

CDR3: CASSLDHQPQHF
DNA: TGTGCCAGCAGCTTAGACCATCAGCCCCAGCATTTT
V: TRBV7-9
size: .
J: TRBJ1-5
D: .

CDR3: CASSYGQLEGETQYF
DNA: TGTGCCAGCAGCTACGGACAGTTAGAGGGCGAGACCCAGTACTTC
V: TRBV28
size: .
J: TRBJ2-5
D: .